The present TCR beta chain was sequenced within a study of a mutant IDH1 vaccine in newly diagnosed glioma. Turning to the study itself: Before enrollment, patients got radiotherapy alone, temozolomide alone, or mostly the combination.

As for this clone: The antigen remains undetermined.

Using immunoSEQ multiplex PCR, the repertoire was profiled, and TCRdb retains in-frame clones only, with some absent. The sample comprises under 75,000 clones, about 90% of which are singletons, and over 2.5% rests with the top ten. The CDR3 covers 14 residues. Trimming left V 9 bases short and J 4 bases short, with 20 bases between. Germline values: CDR1 SGHRS, CDR2 YFSETQ. Indicated time point: baseline, week 1 (first vaccination visit). The treatment was: pre-vaccination baseline after standard-of-care therapy. Study findings and constraints: Among patients, around 93% showed immune responses induced by the vaccine. Variations in leading peripheral T cell clonotypes appeared to have no connection with pseudoprogression.

Sequenced material: PBMCs, taken from a glioma patient treated with radiotherapy, temozolomide or both. The rearrangement links TRBV5-1 to TRBJ2-7; D perhaps matches TRBD1 (7 bases). The receptor was isolated from a man aged 50-60 years with glioma. CDR3 region: CANSAGTVQYEQYF. DNA for the CDR3: TGCGCCAACAGTGCGGGGACAGTTCAGTACGAGCAGTACTTC.